This is a list of T cell receptor beta chains from one sample in a study of blood T cell repertoires in COVID-19. Produced via immunoSEQ multiplex PCR; TCRdb's table is partial and in-frame only. The repertoire holds 200,000 to 300,000 clones, with roughly 80% as singletons. Sequencing was performed on peripheral blood. The source of these receptors is a woman of 80 years or more with acute or convalescent COVID-19. CDR3s include the opening cysteine and the closing phenylalanine or tryptophan. The order of the fields is D gene, J gene, clone size, V gene, CDR3 DNA, CDR3 protein. The D gene is left open where the match is weak. Some rows mark clone size as missing; the rest say once, few, many or name a class of expanded clone.

D: TRBD1
J: TRBJ1-1
size: NA
V: TRBV6-5
DNA: TGTGCCAGCAGTACTCGACAGGGGAGTCGAACTGAAGCTTTCTTT
CDR3: CASSTRQGSRTEAFF

D: NA
J: TRBJ1-5
size: few
V: TRBV6-1
DNA: TGTGCCAGCAGTGAACGACGGGTTAGCAATCAGCCCCAGCATTTT
CDR3: CASSERRVSNQPQHF

D: TRBD2
J: TRBJ2-3
size: NA
V: TRBV6-2/TRBV6-3
DNA: TGTGCCAGCAGTTACTCAGGGCGGGGGGCCCCGGATACGCAGTATTTT
CDR3: CASSYSGRGAPDTQYF

D: NA
J: TRBJ1-5
size: many
V: TRBV7-9
DNA: TGTGCCAGCAGCTTTAATAGCAATCAGCCCCAGCATTTT
CDR3: CASSFNSNQPQHF

D: TRBD2
J: TRBJ2-7
size: NA
V: TRBV5-1
DNA: TGCGCCAGCAGCTTGGGCGGGGGGATTAAGGTCTACGAGCAGTACTTC
CDR3: CASSLGGGIKVYEQYF

D: TRBD2
J: TRBJ2-1
size: NA
V: TRBV6-5
DNA: TGTGCCAGCAGATCACTAGCGGAAAGGAATGAGCAGTTCTTC
CDR3: CASRSLAERNEQFF

D: NA
J: TRBJ2-1
size: NA
V: TRBV10-3
DNA: TGTGCCATGGCGACCGGGACTCAGTACAATGAGCAGTTCTTC
CDR3: CAMATGTQYNEQFF

D: TRBD2
J: TRBJ2-7
size: NA
V: TRBV28
DNA: TGTGCCAGCAGCCCCGGGACTAGCGGATTCTACGAGCAGTACTTC
CDR3: CASSPGTSGFYEQYF

D: TRBD2
J: TRBJ2-5
size: once
V: TRBV20-1
DNA: TGCAGTGCTAGTCCGCTAGCGGGGGGCCAGTACCAAGAGACCCAGTACTTC
CDR3: CSASPLAGGQYQETQYF

D: NA
J: TRBJ2-2
size: NA
V: TRBV12-5
DNA: TGTGCTAGTGGTTTGAGAGGTTCTCTAACCGGGGAGCTGTTTTTT
CDR3: CASGLRGSLTGELFF

D: NA
J: TRBJ1-2
size: NA
V: TRBV19
DNA: TGTGCCAGTAGTATTCCCCTGAGCGGCTACACCTTC
CDR3: CASSIPLSGYTF

D: TRBD2
J: TRBJ2-3
size: NA
V: TRBV3-1/TRBV3-2
DNA: TGTGCCAGCAGCCAATGGCGGGGGGCGCTTCAAGATACGCAGTATTTT
CDR3: CASSQWRGALQDTQYF

D: TRBD2
J: TRBJ2-1
size: NA
V: TRBV7-8
DNA: TGTGCCAGCAGCTGGCTAGCGGGAGTCATAAATGAGCAGTTCTTC
CDR3: CASSWLAGVINEQFF

D: NA
J: TRBJ1-1
size: few
V: TRBV11-1
DNA: TGTGCCAGCAGCTTAAGGCGGGCTACGAACACTGAAGCTTTCTTT
CDR3: CASSLRRATNTEAFF

D: TRBD2
J: TRBJ2-3
size: once
V: TRBV29-1
DNA: TGCAGCGTTGAACAGCGGGAGGGCCGGGATACGCAGTATTTT
CDR3: CSVEQREGRDTQYF

D: NA
J: TRBJ1-1
size: NA
V: TRBV5-3
DNA: TGTGCCAGAAGCTTTCGGGGGATTAACACTGAAGCTTTCTTT
CDR3: CARSFRGINTEAFF